These T cell receptor beta chains were read from a single sample in a study of metastatic and nonmetastatic thyroid tumors. TCRdb reanalyzed the PCR reads with MiXCR. The sample lists about 19,000 clones, 16% occurring once. Sample: blood. The receptor set was obtained from a male donor with papillary thyroid cancer or a benign thyroid nodule (not recorded which). Some clones in this sample may be carry-over from other donors' samples. The CDR3 runs from the conserved cysteine through the conserved F or W.

TRBV25-1	CASSTSNRGAPAFF
TRBV27	CASQYSQGYEQYF
TRBV11-3	CASSLGGTTAFF
TRBV12-3/TRBV12-4	CASSGQGRDQPQHF
TRBV24-1	CATSDGLDTQYF
TRBV9	CASSFQGARGNTIYF
TRBV20-1	CSALRSSYEQYF
TRBV7-3	CASSLRLAGGRDEQLF
TRBV11-2	CASSPTWGTNTGELFF
TRBV6-5	CASSYSTDGPNSPLHF
TRBV28	CGSTPGGGLYEQYF
TRBV28	CASSYAGTGDDGNQPQHF
TRBV10-3	CAICSSGSPDTQYF
TRBV7-9	CASSPGQGWRTEAFF
TRBV5-6	CASSLAEQEYEQYF
TRBV2	CASLKDSSGNTIYF
TRBV20-1	CSATGDSDEQFF
TRBV18	CASSPQQGDGYTF
TRBV28	CASSLSRLAKNIQYF
TRBV7-2	CASSLRATSGRVADTQYF
TRBV6-1	CASGTGRDTQYF
TRBV14	CASSLLRDSFYNEQFF
TRBV27	CASSLLGVRASGELFF